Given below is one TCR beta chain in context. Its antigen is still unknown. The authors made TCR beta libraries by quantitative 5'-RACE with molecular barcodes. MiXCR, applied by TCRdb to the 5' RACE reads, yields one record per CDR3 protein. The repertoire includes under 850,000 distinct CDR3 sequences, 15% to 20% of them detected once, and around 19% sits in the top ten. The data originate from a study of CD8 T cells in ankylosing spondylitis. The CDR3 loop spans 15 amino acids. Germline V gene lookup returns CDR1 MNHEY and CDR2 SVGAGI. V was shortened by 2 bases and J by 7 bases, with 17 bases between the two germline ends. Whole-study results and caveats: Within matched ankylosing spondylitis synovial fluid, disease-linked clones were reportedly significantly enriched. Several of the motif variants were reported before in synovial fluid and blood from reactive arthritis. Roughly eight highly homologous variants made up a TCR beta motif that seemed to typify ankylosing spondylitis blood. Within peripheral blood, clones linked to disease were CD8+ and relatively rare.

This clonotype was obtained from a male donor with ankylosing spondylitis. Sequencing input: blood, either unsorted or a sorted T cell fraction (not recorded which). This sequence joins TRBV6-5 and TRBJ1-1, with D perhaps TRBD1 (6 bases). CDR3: CASSYHLVRGGEAFF. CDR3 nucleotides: TGTGCCAGCAGTTACCATCTTGTTAGGGGGGGTGAAGCTTTCTTT.